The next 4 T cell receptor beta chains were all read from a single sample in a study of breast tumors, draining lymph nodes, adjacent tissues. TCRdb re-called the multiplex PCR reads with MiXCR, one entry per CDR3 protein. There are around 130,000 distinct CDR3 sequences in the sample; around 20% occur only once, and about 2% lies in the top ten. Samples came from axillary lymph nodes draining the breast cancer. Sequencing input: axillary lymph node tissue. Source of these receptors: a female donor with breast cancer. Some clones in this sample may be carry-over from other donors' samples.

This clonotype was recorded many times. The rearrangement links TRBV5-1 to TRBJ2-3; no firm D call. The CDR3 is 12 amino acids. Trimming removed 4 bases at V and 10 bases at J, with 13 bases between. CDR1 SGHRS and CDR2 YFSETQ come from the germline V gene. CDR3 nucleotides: TGCGCCAGCAGCCCTAGGGAAACCGCGCAGTATTTT. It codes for CASSPRETAQYF.

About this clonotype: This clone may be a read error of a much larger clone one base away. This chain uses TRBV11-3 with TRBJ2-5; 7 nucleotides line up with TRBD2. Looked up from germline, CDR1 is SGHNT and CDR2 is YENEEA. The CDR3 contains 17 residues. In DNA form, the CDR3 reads TGTGCCAGCAGCTTAAGGATCGGCGGGGGTAAAATAGAGACCCGGTACTTC. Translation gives CASSLRIGGGKIETRYF. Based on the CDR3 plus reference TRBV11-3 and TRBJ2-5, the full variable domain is EAGVVQSPRYKIIEKKQPVAFWCNPISGHNTLYWYLQNLGQGPELLIRYENEEAVDDSQLPKDRFSAERLKGVDSTLKIQPAELGDSAVYLCASSLRIGGGKIETRYFGPGTRLLVL.

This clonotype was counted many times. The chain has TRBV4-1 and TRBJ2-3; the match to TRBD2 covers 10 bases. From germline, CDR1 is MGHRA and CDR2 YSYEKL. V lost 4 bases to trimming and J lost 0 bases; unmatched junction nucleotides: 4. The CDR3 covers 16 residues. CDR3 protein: CASSPPSGSSTDTQYF. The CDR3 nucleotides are TGCGCCAGCAGCCCGCCTAGCGGGAGTAGCACAGATACGCAGTATTTT.

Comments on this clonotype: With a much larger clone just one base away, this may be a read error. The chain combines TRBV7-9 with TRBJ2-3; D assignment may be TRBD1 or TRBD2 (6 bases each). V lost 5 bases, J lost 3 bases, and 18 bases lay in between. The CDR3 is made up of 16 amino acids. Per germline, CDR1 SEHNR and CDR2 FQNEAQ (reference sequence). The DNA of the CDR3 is TGTGCCAGCAGCCATGGCCAGGGGACTTCTACAGATACGCAGTATTTT. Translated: CASSHGQGTSTDTQYF.